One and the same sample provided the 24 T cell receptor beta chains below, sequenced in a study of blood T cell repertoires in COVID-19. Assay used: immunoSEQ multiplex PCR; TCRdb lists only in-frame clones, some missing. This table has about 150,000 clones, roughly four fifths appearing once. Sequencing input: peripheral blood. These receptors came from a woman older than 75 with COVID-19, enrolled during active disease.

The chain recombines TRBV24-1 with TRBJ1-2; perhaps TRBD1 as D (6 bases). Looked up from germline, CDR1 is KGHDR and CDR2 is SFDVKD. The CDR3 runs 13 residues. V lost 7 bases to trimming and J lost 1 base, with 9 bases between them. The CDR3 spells CATSSDSNYGYTF. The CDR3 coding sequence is TGTGCCACCAGCTCGGACAGTAACTATGGCTACACCTTC.

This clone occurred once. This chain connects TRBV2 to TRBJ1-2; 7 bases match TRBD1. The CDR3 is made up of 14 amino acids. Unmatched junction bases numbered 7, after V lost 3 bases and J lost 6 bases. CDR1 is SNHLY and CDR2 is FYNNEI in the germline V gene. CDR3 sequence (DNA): TGTGCCAGCAGTGAGCGACGACAGGGCGATGGCTACACCTTC. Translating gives CASSERRQGDGYTF.

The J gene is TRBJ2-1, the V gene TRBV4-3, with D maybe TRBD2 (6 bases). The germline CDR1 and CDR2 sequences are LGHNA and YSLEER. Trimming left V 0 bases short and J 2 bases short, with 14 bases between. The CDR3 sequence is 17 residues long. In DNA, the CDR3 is TGCGCCAGCAGCCAAGATCTGGGGGACTTACCCTACAATGAGCAGTTCTTC. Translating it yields CASSQDLGDLPYNEQFF.

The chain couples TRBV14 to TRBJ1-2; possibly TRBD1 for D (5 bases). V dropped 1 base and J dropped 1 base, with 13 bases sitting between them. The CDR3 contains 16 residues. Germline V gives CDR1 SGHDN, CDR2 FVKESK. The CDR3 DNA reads TGTGCCAGCAGCCAAGCGGGAGGGGCGCGTAACTATGGCTACACCTTC. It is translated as CASSQAGGARNYGYTF.

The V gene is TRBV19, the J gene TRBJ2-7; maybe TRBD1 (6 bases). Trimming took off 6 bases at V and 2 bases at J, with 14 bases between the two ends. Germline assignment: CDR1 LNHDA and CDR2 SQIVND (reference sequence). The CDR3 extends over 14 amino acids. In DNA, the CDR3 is TGTGCCAGTAGGGCCAGGACAGTGCCCTACGAGCAGTACTTC. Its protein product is CASRARTVPYEQYF.

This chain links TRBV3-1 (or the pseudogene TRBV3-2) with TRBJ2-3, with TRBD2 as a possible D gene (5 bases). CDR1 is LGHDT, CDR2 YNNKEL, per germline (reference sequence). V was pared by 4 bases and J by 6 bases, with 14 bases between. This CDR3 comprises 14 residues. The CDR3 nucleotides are TGTGCCAGCAGCCGTTCAGCGGTTTTGGATACGCAGTATTTT. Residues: CASSRSAVLDTQYF.

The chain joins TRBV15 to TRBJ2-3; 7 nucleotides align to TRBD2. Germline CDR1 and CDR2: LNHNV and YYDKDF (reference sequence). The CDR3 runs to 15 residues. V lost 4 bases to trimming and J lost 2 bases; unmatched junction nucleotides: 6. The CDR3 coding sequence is TGTGCCACCAGCACCCAGCGGGATTTCACAGATACGCAGTATTTT. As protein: CATSTQRDFTDTQYF.

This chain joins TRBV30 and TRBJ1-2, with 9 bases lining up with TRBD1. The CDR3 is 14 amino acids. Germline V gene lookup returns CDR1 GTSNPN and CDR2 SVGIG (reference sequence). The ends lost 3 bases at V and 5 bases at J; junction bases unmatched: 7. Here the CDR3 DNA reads TGTGCCTGGAGGGGGCCGGGACAGGGTTATGGCTACACCTTC. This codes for CAWRGPGQGYGYTF.

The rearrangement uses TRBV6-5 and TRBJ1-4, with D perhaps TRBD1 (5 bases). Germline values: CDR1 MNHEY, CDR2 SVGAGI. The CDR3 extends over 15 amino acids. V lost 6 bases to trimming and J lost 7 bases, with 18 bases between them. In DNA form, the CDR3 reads TGTGCCAGCAGCAGGGCCCCTGTCATCCTTGAAAAACTGTTTTTT. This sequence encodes CASSRAPVILEKLFF.

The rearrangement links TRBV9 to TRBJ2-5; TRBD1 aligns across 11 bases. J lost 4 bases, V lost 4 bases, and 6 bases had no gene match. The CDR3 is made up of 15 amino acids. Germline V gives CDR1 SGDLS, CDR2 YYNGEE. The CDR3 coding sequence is TGTGCCAGCAGCTTCACCGGGACAGGGGGAGAGACCCAGTACTTC. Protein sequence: CASSFTGTGGETQYF.

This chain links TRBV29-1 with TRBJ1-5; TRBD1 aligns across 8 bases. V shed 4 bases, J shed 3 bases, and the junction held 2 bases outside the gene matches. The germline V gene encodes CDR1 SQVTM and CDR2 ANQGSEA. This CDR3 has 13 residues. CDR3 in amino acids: CSVGTGPNQPQHF. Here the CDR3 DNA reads TGCAGCGTTGGGACAGGGCCCAATCAGCCCCAGCATTTT.

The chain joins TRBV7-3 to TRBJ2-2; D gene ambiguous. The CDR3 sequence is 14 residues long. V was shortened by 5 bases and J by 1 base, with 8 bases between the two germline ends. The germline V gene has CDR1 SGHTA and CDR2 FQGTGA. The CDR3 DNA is TGTGCCAGCAGCCGGTCCTTGAACACCGGGGAGCTGTTTTTT. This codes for CASSRSLNTGELFF. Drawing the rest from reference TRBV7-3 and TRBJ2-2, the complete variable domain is GAGVSQTPSNKVTEKGKYVELRCDPISGHTALYWYRQSLGQGPEFLIYFQGTGAADDSGLPNDRFFAVRPEGSVSTLKIQRTERGDSAVYLCASSRSLNTGELFFGEGSRLTVL.

In DNA form, the CDR3 reads TGTGCCAGCAGCTTAGTGCGCGGTTCTAACTATGGCTACACCTTC. It translates to CASSLVRGSNYGYTF. The chain has TRBV7-2 and TRBJ1-2; no firm D call. The CDR3 totals 15 residues. V dropped 1 base and J dropped 0 bases, with 9 bases sitting between them. Per germline, CDR1 SGHTA and CDR2 FQGNSA. The variable domain in full, completed from reference TRBV7-2 and TRBJ1-2, reads GAGVSQSPSNKVTEKGKDVELRCDPISGHTALYWYRQSLGQGLEFLIYFQGNSAPDKSGLPSDRFSAERTGGSVSTLTIQRTQQEDSAVYLCASSLVRGSNYGYTFGSGTRLTVV.

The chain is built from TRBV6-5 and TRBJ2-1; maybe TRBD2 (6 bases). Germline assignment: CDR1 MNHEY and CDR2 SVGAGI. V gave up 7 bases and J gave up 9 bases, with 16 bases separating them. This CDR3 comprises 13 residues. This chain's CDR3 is CASTLRGGREQFF. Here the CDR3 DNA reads TGTGCCAGCACCCTTAGGGGAGGTCGTGAGCAGTTCTTC.

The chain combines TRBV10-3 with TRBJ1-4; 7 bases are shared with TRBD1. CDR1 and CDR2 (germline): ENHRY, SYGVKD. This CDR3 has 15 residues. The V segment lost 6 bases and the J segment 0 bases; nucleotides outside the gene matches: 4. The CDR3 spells CAIRRDSSTNEKLFF. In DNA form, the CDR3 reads TGTGCCATCAGAAGGGACAGTTCAACTAATGAAAAACTGTTTTTT.

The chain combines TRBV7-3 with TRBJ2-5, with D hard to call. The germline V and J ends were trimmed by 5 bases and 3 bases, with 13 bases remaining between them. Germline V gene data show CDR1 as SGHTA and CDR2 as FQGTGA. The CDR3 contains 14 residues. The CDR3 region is CASSLVGGKETQYF. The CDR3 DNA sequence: TGTGCCAGCAGCCTTGTAGGCGGAAAAGAGACCCAGTACTTC.

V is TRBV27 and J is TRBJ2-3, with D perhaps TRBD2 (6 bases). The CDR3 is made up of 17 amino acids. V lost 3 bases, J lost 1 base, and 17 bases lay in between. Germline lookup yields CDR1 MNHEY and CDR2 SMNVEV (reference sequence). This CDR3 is CASSFNTPGVGTDTQYF. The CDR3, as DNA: TGTGCCAGCAGTTTCAATACCCCGGGAGTCGGCACAGATACGCAGTATTTT.

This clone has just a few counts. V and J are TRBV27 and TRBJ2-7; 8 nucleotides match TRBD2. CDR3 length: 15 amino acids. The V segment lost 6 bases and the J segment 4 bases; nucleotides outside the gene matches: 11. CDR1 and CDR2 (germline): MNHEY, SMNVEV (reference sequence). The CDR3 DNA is TGTGCCAGCAGCCGCATCGGGAGGGCCCTGTACGAGCAGTACTTC. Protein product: CASSRIGRALYEQYF.

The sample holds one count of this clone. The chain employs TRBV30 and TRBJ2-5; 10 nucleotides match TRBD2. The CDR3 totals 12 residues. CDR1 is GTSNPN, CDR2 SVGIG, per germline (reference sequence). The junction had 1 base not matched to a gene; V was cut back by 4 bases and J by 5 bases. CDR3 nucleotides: TGTGCCTGGACTAGCGGGGGTGAGACCCAGTACTTC. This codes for CAWTSGGETQYF.

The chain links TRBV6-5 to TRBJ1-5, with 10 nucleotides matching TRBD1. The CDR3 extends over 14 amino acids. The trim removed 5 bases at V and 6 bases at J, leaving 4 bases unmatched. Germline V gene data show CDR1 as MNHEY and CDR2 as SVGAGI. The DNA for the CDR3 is TGTGCCAGCAGTCTTCGACAGGGGGCTCAGCCCCAGCATTTT. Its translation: CASSLRQGAQPQHF.

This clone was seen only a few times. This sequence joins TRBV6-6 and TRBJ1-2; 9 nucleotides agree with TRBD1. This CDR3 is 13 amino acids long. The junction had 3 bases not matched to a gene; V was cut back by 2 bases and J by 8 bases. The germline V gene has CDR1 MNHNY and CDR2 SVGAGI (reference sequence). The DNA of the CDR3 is TGTGCCAGCAGTTACGGACAGGGGACCGGCTACACCTTC. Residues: CASSYGQGTGYTF.

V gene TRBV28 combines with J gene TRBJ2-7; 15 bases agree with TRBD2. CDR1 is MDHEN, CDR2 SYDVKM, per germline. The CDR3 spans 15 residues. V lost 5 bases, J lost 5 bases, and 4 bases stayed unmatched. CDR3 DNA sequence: TGTGCCAGCAGTCCCTGGACTAGCGGGAGGGACGAGCAGTACTTC. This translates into CASSPWTSGRDEQYF. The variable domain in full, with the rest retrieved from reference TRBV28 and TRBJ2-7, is DVKVTQSSRYLVKRTGEKVFLECVQDMDHENMFWYRQDPGLGLRLIYFSYDVKMKEKGDIPEGYSVSREKKERFSLILESASTNQTSMYLCASSPWTSGRDEQYFGPGTRLTVT.

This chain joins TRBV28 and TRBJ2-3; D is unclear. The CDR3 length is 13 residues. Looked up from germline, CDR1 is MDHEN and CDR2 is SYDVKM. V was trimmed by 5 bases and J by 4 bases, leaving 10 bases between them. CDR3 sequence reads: CASSLEVPDTQYF. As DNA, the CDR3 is TGTGCCAGCAGTCTCGAGGTTCCAGATACGCAGTATTTT.

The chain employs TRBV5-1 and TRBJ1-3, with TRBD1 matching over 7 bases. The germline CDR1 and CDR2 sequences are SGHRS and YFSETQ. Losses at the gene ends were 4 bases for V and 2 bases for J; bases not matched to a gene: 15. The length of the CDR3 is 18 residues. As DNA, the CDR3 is TGCGCCAGCAGCCCTACGACAGGGTACGGGGTAGCTGGAAACACCATATATTTT. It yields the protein CASSPTTGYGVAGNTIYF.